This TCR beta chain is from a study of T cell responses to AZD1222 COVID-19 vaccine (dated by TCRdb to the early 2020s). With regard to the full study: AZD1222 recipients with second doses at about 4 weeks or about 12 weeks were pooled, because spike-specific TCR depth and breadth did not differ between schedules. TCR sequencing covered roughly 230 trial participants: nearly 210 given two doses of AZD1222 and 26 given two doses of MenACWY control vaccine. Trial participants were enrolled by age into subgroups of 18-55, 56-69 and 70-plus years, and roughly 150, 30 and 60 TCR-sequenced participants, respectively, were included in these subgroups. Study-level results and caveats: Participants were mostly white British, with more females than males. The authors suggested clonal diversity may have been underestimated. Because no day 14 peak-response samples were available, repertoires were characterized only after the peak T cell response. Conclusions about previously exposed vaccinees are limited because only six or seven AZD1222 recipients were SARS-CoV-2 seropositive at baseline. The whole spike protein was spanned by vaccine-associated CD4 TCRs, and dominant responses were seen in regions 160-218 and 743-854. In the small 56-69-year group, the increase in depth fell short of significance, most likely because of low power. Spike-specific TCR breadth and depth rose significantly after two AZD1222 doses compared with day 0 and with MenACWY recipients. Reportedly, almost half of the unique spike-specific TCRs recognized epitopes lying outside the regions that are mutated in the B.1.351 and B.1.1.7 variants.

With regard to this clone: Which antigen it targets is not known. No quality values exist for individual bases; no much larger clone is one base distant.

The time point label, read with the paper, signifies: baseline before first vaccination. Vaccinee samples came from UK trials COV001 and COV002, including a single-blind randomized controlled phase 2/3 trial of AZD1222 (ChAdOx1 nCoV-19) in healthy adults. For TCRbeta chain sequencing, PBMC samples were collected from trial participants at day 0 and at day 28 after the second dose. Spanning cysteine to phenylalanine, the CDR3 consists of 13 amino acids. The entry retains the CDR3 DNA only, 39 bases that are in frame from base 1. As encoded in the germline V gene, CDR1 is MDHEN while CDR2 is SYDVKM. At the junction V is shortened by 5 bases and J by 4 bases, with 11 bases in between. The CDR3 regions of human TCRbeta chains were analyzed by immunosequencing. The paper's processing steps were these. TCRs in the repertoires were matched against a reference library of SARS-CoV-2-specific TCRs that had been generated with the MIRA antigen-specificity platform. Breadth meant the fraction of unique TCRs that were SARS-CoV-2-associated, whereas depth meant the fraction of total T cells that were SARS-CoV-2-associated. Using the MIRA data, each spike-specific TCR was assigned both to the spike region to which the TCR was reactive and to a CD4 or CD8 class. Log10-transformed breadth and depth values were compared by one-way ANOVA with Sidak's multiple comparisons tests. TCRdb carries this immuneACCESS record with in-frame sequences only. Its versions omit some clonotypes, under half of them owing to an unresolved V gene in the studies checked, with the rest unexplained. V, J and clone size are those of that table, while D and trimming were read from the DNA. In all, the sample holds fewer than 180,000 clones, and roughly 94% of those were seen once. Roughly 1.2% of the sample rests with the top ten.

The V and J segments used are TRBV28 and TRBJ1-1, with a tentative D gene TRBD1 over 5 matching bases. The TCR sequence derives from an adult in good health. Material: peripheral blood, obtained on day 0 of AZD1222 vaccination. The CDR3 protein is CASSGGYATEAFF. The DNA sequence is given as TGTGCCAGCAGTGGGGGGTATGCCACTGAAGCTTTCTTT.